This is a list of T cell receptor beta chains from one sample in a study of regulatory T cells in long-lasting Graves disease. From the multiplex PCR reads, TCRdb called clonotypes with MiXCR, one entry per CDR3 protein. The sample yields some 340,000 distinct CDR3 sequences, 23% seen once. The material sequenced was peripheral blood mononuclear cells (PBMCs), taken when the disease was refractory, from a patient treated with antithyroid drugs. These receptors originate from a middle-aged woman with Graves disease. The CDR3 runs from the conserved cysteine through the conserved F or W. Fields, in order: clone size, D gene, V gene, J gene, CDR3 DNA, CDR3 protein. The D gene is left open where the match is weak. Clone size is shown for a subset of rows, as once, few, many or a class of expanded clone.

.	.	TRBV5-5	TRBJ2-5	TGTGCCAGCAGCTTGTTAGGGCAGAGGGTCCAAGAGACCCAGTACTTC	CASSLLGQRVQETQYF
.	TRBD2	TRBV6-2/TRBV6-3	TRBJ2-1	TGTGCCAGCAGTAATAGCGGGAGTGCTAACAATGAGCAGTTCTTC	CASSNSGSANNEQFF
.	.	TRBV20-1	TRBJ2-3	TGCAGTGGGGGCTTACCACCAGTTTTAGATACGCAGTATTTT	CSGGLPPVLDTQYF
few	TRBD1	TRBV27	TRBJ2-1	TGTGCCAGCAGTTCACACCTGACAGACAGGGGCAATGAGCAGTTCTTC	CASSSHLTDRGNEQFF
many	.	TRBV28	TRBJ2-4	TGTGCCAGCAGTTTAGTCGAATGGGGGATTCAGTACTTC	CASSLVEWGIQYF
.	.	TRBV2	TRBJ2-1	TGTGCCAGCATCACCCTAGAACGCCTATACAATGAGCAGTTCTTC	CASITLERLYNEQFF
.	.	TRBV9	TRBJ1-1	TGTGCCAGCAGCGTAGTAGGGGGTGAAGCTTTCTTT	CASSVVGGEAFF
many	.	TRBV6-5	TRBJ1-1	TGTGCCAGCAGTTACGGACGGGGGGCGGGAGGCACTGAAGCTTTCTTT	CASSYGRGAGGTEAFF
.	TRBD2	TRBV20-1	TRBJ2-7	TGCAGTGCTTCCGGGACTAGCGCTTTAGATGTCGAGCAGTACTTC	CSASGTSALDVEQYF
.	TRBD1	TRBV6-1	TRBJ2-5	TGTGCCAGCGGGCCCTGGGACAGGCTAGACCAAGAGACCCAGTACTTC	CASGPWDRLDQETQYF
.	.	TRBV19	TRBJ2-1	TGTGCCAGTAGTATACTACTCGCAGGGAATGAGCAGTTCTTC	CASSILLAGNEQFF
few	.	TRBV7-9	TRBJ1-5	TGTGCCAGCCAGAAGGGAAATCATCATCAGCCCCAGCATTTT	CASQKGNHHQPQHF
.	.	TRBV7-8	TRBJ2-2	TGTGCCAGCAGCCCATATTCGACCGGGGAGCTGTTTTTT	CASSPYSTGELFF
many	TRBD2	TRBV12-3/TRBV12-4	TRBJ2-2	TGTGCCAGCCGACGGGTAGCGGGGGCCGGGGAGCTGTTTTTT	CASRRVAGAGELFF
.	.	TRBV6-1	TRBJ2-2	TGTGCCAGCACTGGGGGGCCCGGGGAGCTGTTTTTT	CASTGGPGELFF
few	TRBD1	TRBV20-1	TRBJ2-7	TGCAGTGCTACAGGGGGCGCGTTCGAGCAGTACTTC	CSATGGAFEQYF
many	TRBD1	TRBV3-1	TRBJ2-1	TGTGCCAGCAGCCAAGAGATAGGGGACAGCTACAATGAGCAGTTCTTC	CASSQEIGDSYNEQFF
few	TRBD1	TRBV6-2/TRBV6-3	TRBJ2-2	TGTGCCAGCAGCTGGGACAGGAACACCGGGGAGCTGTTTTTT	CASSWDRNTGELFF
few	.	TRBV7-2	TRBJ2-4	TGTGCCAGCAGCTCATATAGGGGTGCGTTCAACATTCAGTACTTC	CASSSYRGAFNIQYF
many	TRBD2	TRBV7-8	TRBJ2-2	TGTGCCAGCAGCCCATCTAGCGGGAGAGGCACCGGGGAGCTGTTTTTT	CASSPSSGRGTGELFF
.	TRBD2	TRBV28	TRBJ2-1	TGTGCCAGCAGTTTAGCTAGACTAGCGGGGAGCATGCAGTTCTTC	CASSLARLAGSMQFF
.	.	TRBV6-2/TRBV6-3	TRBJ1-1	TGTGCCAGCAGGGCAGGGATTTCTGAAGCTTTCTTT	CASRAGISEAFF
.	TRBD1	TRBV28	TRBJ2-2	TGTGCCAGCAGAACGGGACAGGGGGGGACCGGGGAGCTGTTTTTT	CASRTGQGGTGELFF
many	.	TRBV2	TRBJ1-6	TGTGCCAGCAGTGGAGGGGGGAATTCACCCCTCCACTTT	CASSGGGNSPLHF
many	.	TRBV28	TRBJ2-7	TGTGCCAGCAGTGCCTTGGAGCAGTACTTC	CASSALEQYF
few	TRBD1	TRBV4-1	TRBJ1-1	TGCGCCAGCAGCCGGGGACAGGGAGGGACGAACACTGAAGCTTTCTTT	CASSRGQGGTNTEAFF
few	.	TRBV9	TRBJ1-2	TGTGCCAGCAGCGTAGACCCCTCGGGAGGCTACACCTTC	CASSVDPSGGYTF
many	TRBD2	TRBV7-9	TRBJ2-7	TGTGCCAGCAGCCCCCTCCGGACTAGCGGGAGGGATGACGAGCAGTACTTC	CASSPLRTSGRDDEQYF